Listed below are T cell receptor beta chains from one sample, sequenced in a study of Ad26.COV2.S vaccination and SARS-CoV-2 variants. Generated by immunoSEQ multiplex PCR, the TCRdb table keeps only in-frame clones and is missing some. The table lists some 350,000 clones, around 90% of them singletons. Source: peripheral blood, taken after recovery from COVID-19. Source of these receptors: a human donor who had recovered from COVID-19. The CDR3 runs from the conserved cysteine through the conserved F or W. The D gene is left open where the match is weak. A row's size may be missing; if present it is once, few, many or a size class.

size,J,D,V,CDR3,DNA
NA,TRBJ1-2,NA,TRBV6-5,CASSFKAPGGIYGYTF,TGTGCCAGCAGTTTTAAGGCCCCGGGGGGAATATATGGCTACACCTTC
NA,TRBJ1-4,TRBD1,TRBV9,CASTGRQGTTNEKLFF,TGTGCCAGCACCGGAAGACAGGGAACTACCAATGAAAAACTGTTTTTT
NA,TRBJ1-5,NA,TRBV19,CASSKEKGGNQPQHF,TGTGCCAGTAGTAAGGAGAAGGGGGGCAATCAGCCCCAGCATTTT
NA,TRBJ1-1,NA,TRBV10-1,CASSGSGSTEAFF,TGCGCCAGCAGTGGCTCAGGGAGCACTGAAGCTTTCTTT
few,TRBJ2-3,NA,TRBV7-9,CARGNADTQYF,TGTGCCAGGGGAAACGCAGATACGCAGTATTTT
NA,TRBJ1-2,NA,TRBV6-5,CASSYSQANMGYTF,TGTGCCAGCAGTTACTCGCAGGCAAATATGGGCTACACCTTC
NA,TRBJ2-7,NA,TRBV6-1,CASSEGGGSYEQYF,TGTGCCAGCAGTGAAGGAGGGGGCTCCTACGAGCAGTACTTC
once,TRBJ1-1,TRBD1,TRBV3-1/TRBV3-2,CASSQSWDREREEAFF,TGTGCCAGCAGCCAAAGTTGGGACAGGGAAAGGGAAGAAGCTTTCTTT
once,TRBJ2-5,NA,TRBV18,CASSTSRQETQYF,TGTGCCAGCTCCACCAGCAGGCAAGAGACCCAGTACTTC
NA,TRBJ1-6,TRBD1,TRBV4-1,CASSQGTGGWNSPLHF,TGCGCCAGCAGCCAAGGGACAGGGGGCTGGAATTCACCCCTCCACTTT
NA,TRBJ1-6,TRBD1,TRBV5-1,CASGTTGAGNSPLHF,TGCGCCAGCGGAACGACAGGGGCCGGGAATTCACCCCTCCACTTT
NA,TRBJ1-1,NA,TRBV5-1,CASSLVGAGTEAFF,TGCGCCAGCAGCTTAGTCGGGGCGGGAACTGAAGCTTTCTTT
NA,TRBJ2-2,NA,TRBV3-1/TRBV3-2,CASSHVLANTGELFF,TGTGCCAGCAGCCATGTCCTAGCGAACACCGGGGAGCTGTTTTTT
once,TRBJ1-6,NA,TRBV7-9,CASSLWAADNSPLHF,TGTGCCAGCAGCTTATGGGCAGCAGATAATTCACCCCTCCACTTT
NA,TRBJ2-7,TRBD2,TRBV2,CASSDSPGRGSSYEQYF,TGTGCCAGCAGTGACTCGCCAGGGAGGGGCAGCTCCTACGAGCAGTACTTC
NA,TRBJ2-7,TRBD1,TRBV11-2,CASSYDRDRGRAFPYEQYF,TGTGCCAGCAGCTATGACCGGGACAGGGGGCGCGCATTCCCCTACGAGCAGTACTTC
once,TRBJ2-1,TRBD1,TRBV5-4,CASSLQGGDNEQFF,TGTGCCAGCAGCTTGCAAGGGGGCGACAATGAGCAGTTCTTC
NA,TRBJ1-2,NA,TRBV6-1,CASSEYRNYGYTF,TGTGCCAGCAGTGAATACAGAAACTATGGCTACACCTTC
NA,TRBJ2-7,TRBD1,TRBV7-9,CASSLGGTELYEQYF,TGTGCCAGCAGCTTAGGGGGGACAGAACTTTACGAGCAGTACTTC
NA,TRBJ2-3,TRBD2,TRBV24-1,CATSDYKTSGGTDTQYF,TGTGCCACCAGTGATTACAAGACTAGCGGGGGGACAGATACGCAGTATTTT
NA,TRBJ2-1,NA,TRBV29-1,CSEVQGSYNEQFF,TGCAGCGAGGTACAGGGTTCCTACAATGAGCAGTTCTTC
NA,TRBJ2-3,TRBD2,TRBV18,CASSPPVASGERDTQYF,TGTGCCAGCTCACCACCCGTGGCTAGCGGGGAGAGGGATACGCAGTATTTT
NA,TRBJ1-1,NA,TRBV19,CASRPQGRWGGEAFF,TGTGCCAGTAGGCCTCAGGGGCGGTGGGGGGGGGAAGCTTTCTTT
NA,TRBJ1-2,NA,TRBV3-1/TRBV3-2,CASSQGVGGYGYTF,TGTGCCAGCAGCCAGGGAGTAGGTGGCTATGGCTACACCTTC
once,TRBJ1-1,TRBD1,TRBV25-1,CASVRTGNTEAFF,TGTGCCAGCGTAAGGACAGGGAATACTGAAGCTTTCTTT
NA,TRBJ2-3,TRBD1,TRBV9,CASSAGQGAADTQYF,TGTGCCAGCAGCGCGGGACAGGGGGCCGCAGATACGCAGTATTTT
NA,TRBJ1-5,NA,TRBV13,CASSFRGGNQPQHF,TGTGCCAGCAGCTTCAGGGGAGGCAATCAGCCCCAGCATTTT
NA,TRBJ1-3,NA,TRBV5-8,CASGVYSGNTIYF,TGTGCCAGCGGCGTGTACTCTGGAAACACCATATATTTT
NA,TRBJ2-3,NA,TRBV5-1,CASSFDGADTQYF,TGCGCCAGCAGCTTTGACGGGGCAGATACGCAGTATTTT
NA,TRBJ1-5,NA,TRBV19,CASSELGGFSNQPQHF,TGTGCCAGTAGTGAGTTAGGGGGGTTTAGCAATCAGCCCCAGCATTTT
few,TRBJ1-3,NA,TRBV28,CASSITVRGGNTIYF,TGTGCCAGCAGTATTACGGTCAGAGGTGGAAACACCATATATTTT